These T cell receptor beta chains were read from a single sample in a study of cytomegalovirus exposure and HLA in healthy donors. Assay used: immunoSEQ multiplex PCR; TCRdb lists only in-frame clones, some missing. The sample lists about 200,000 clones, over 65% occurring once. Material for sequencing was PBMCs. Source of these receptors: a man aged 35 to 55 in good health and CMV-seropositive. Each CDR3 is given with its conserved first and last residue. The D gene is left open where the match is weak. Clone size is shown for a subset of rows, as once, few, many or a class of expanded clone.

V,D,size,J,CDR3,DNA
TRBV28,TRBD1,.,TRBJ2-5,CASSRRDRGYQETQYF,TGTGCCAGCAGTCGCCGGGACAGGGGGTACCAAGAGACCCAGTACTTC
TRBV9,TRBD1,.,TRBJ2-6,CASSARQGISPSGANVLTF,TGTGCCAGCAGCGCTAGACAGGGGATATCGCCCTCTGGGGCCAACGTCCTGACTTTC
TRBV11-2,TRBD1,.,TRBJ2-3,CASSPGTGGTDTQYF,TGTGCCAGCAGCCCCGGGACAGGGGGTACAGATACGCAGTATTTT
TRBV11-3,.,.,TRBJ2-7,CASSLEWGEYEQYF,TGTGCCAGCAGCTTAGAGTGGGGGGAATACGAGCAGTACTTC
TRBV4-1,TRBD1,.,TRBJ2-7,CASSQSDRQGASYEQYF,TGCGCCAGCAGCCAAAGTGATCGGCAGGGGGCGTCCTACGAGCAGTACTTC
TRBV7-3,TRBD2,.,TRBJ2-5,CASSLRGLASQETQYF,TGTGCCAGCAGCTTAAGGGGACTAGCCAGCCAAGAGACCCAGTACTTC
TRBV6-6,.,.,TRBJ1-4,CASSSAPRSGEKLFF,TGTGCCAGCAGCTCAGCACCCCGTTCGGGTGAAAAACTGTTTTTT
TRBV5-4,TRBD1,.,TRBJ1-3,CASSITGGPSGNTIYF,TGTGCCAGCAGCATTACAGGGGGGCCCTCTGGAAACACCATATATTTT
TRBV6-5,.,.,TRBJ1-2,CASSYSRTVGTGYTF,TGTGCCAGCAGTTACTCGCGGACAGTCGGTACTGGCTACACCTTC
TRBV9,TRBD2,.,TRBJ2-2,CASSSPWSGGTYNVAGELFF,TGTGCCAGCAGCTCCCCTTGGAGCGGGGGGACCTATAACGTTGCCGGGGAGCTGTTTTTT
TRBV7-2,.,.,TRBJ2-3,CASSSLYTDTQYF,TGTGCCAGCAGCTCCCTCTACACAGATACGCAGTATTTT
TRBV9,TRBD1,.,TRBJ2-7,CASSVTEDRSYEQYF,TGTGCCAGCAGCGTAACGGAGGACAGGAGCTACGAGCAGTACTTC
TRBV2,.,.,TRBJ1-3,CASSVAPSSGNTIYF,TGTGCCAGCAGTGTCGCCCCGAGCTCTGGAAACACCATATATTTT
TRBV28,.,.,TRBJ2-7,CASSLVGRTKPYEQYF,TGTGCCAGCAGTTTGGTTGGGAGAACTAAACCCTACGAGCAGTACTTC
TRBV4-2,TRBD1,.,TRBJ1-5,CASSQVARGRTNQPQHF,TGTGCCAGCAGCCAGGTTGCCAGGGGGCGAACCAATCAGCCCCAGCATTTT
TRBV30,TRBD1,.,TRBJ2-2,CAWKAGGAINTGELFF,TGTGCCTGGAAAGCAGGGGGCGCAATAAACACCGGGGAGCTGTTTTTT
TRBV28,.,few,TRBJ1-4,CASSFSGYNEKLFF,TGTGCCAGCAGTTTCTCAGGATATAATGAAAAACTGTTTTTT
TRBV19,.,.,TRBJ1-6,CASSMGLSNSPLHF,TGTGCCAGTAGTATGGGGCTGAGCAATTCACCCCTCCACTTT
TRBV13,TRBD1,.,TRBJ2-1,CASSFRDRGNNEQFF,TGTGCCAGCAGCTTCCGGGACAGGGGGAACAATGAGCAGTTCTTC
TRBV6-5,.,few,TRBJ1-6,CASSDVGRGSPLHF,TGTGCCAGCAGCGACGTGGGGAGAGGATCACCCCTCCACTTT
TRBV2,.,.,TRBJ2-2,CASSRQPTNTGELFF,TGTGCCAGCAGTCGACAACCCACTAACACCGGGGAGCTGTTTTTT
TRBV6-1,.,once,TRBJ2-7,CASSQTRDRYYEQYF,TGTGCCAGCAGTCAAACGCGGGACAGATACTACGAGCAGTACTTC
TRBV5-5,.,.,TRBJ1-6,CASSSEAQGAYNSPLHF,TGTGCCAGCAGCTCAGAAGCACAGGGAGCGTATAATTCACCCCTCCACTTT
TRBV5-4,TRBD2,.,TRBJ2-3,CASSLAEGLRGQYF,TGTGCCAGCAGCTTGGCGGAGGGACTAAGGGGCCAGTATTTT
TRBV7-9,.,.,TRBJ2-5,CASSNTGPGTQYF,TGTGCCAGCAGCAACACAGGGCCCGGGACCCAGTACTTC
TRBV18,.,once,TRBJ2-5,CASSPPFDGETQYF,TGTGCCAGCTCACCACCGTTCGACGGGGAGACCCAGTACTTC
TRBV30,TRBD2,few,TRBJ2-1,CAWSANGREEQFF,TGTGCCTGGAGTGCGAACGGGAGGGAAGAGCAGTTCTTC
TRBV2,.,few,TRBJ2-3,CASSTALPSTDTQYF,TGTGCCAGCAGTACAGCATTACCCAGCACAGATACGCAGTATTTT
TRBV6-6,TRBD2,.,TRBJ2-1,CASSYSGSGRGEQFF,TGTGCCAGCAGTTACTCGGGTAGCGGGAGGGGTGAGCAGTTCTTC
TRBV6-5,TRBD2,once,TRBJ2-5,CASRPGLGQETQYF,TGTGCCAGCAGACCGGGACTAGGGCAAGAGACCCAGTACTTC
TRBV28,.,.,TRBJ1-1,CASRLIQGLNTEAFF,TGTGCCAGCAGGCTTATACAGGGACTGAACACTGAAGCTTTCTTT
TRBV30,.,.,TRBJ1-1,CAWSGRSEAFF,TGTGCCTGGAGTGGGAGGAGTGAAGCTTTCTTT
TRBV19,.,.,TRBJ1-2,CASSTQRDTHGYTF,TGTGCCAGTAGTACCCAACGGGACACCCATGGCTACACCTTC
TRBV15,.,once,TRBJ1-3,CATSRDLAGDSGNTIYF,TGTGCCACCAGCAGAGATCTGGCAGGGGATTCTGGAAACACCATATATTTT
TRBV5-1,TRBD2,few,TRBJ2-7,CASSLRTSGLYEQYF,TGCGCCAGCAGCTTACGGACTAGCGGGCTGTACGAGCAGTACTTC
TRBV7-9,.,.,TRBJ2-1,CASSGWAGRYNEQFF,TGTGCCAGCAGCGGGTGGGCAGGGCGTTACAATGAGCAGTTCTTC